The present entry profiles one T cell receptor (beta chain) with its context. Its antigen specificity is not known. No per-base quality is available; no much larger clone lies one base away. The CDR3 regions of human TCRbeta chains were analyzed by immunosequencing. Per the authors' processing: Repertoire TCRs were matched against a reference library of SARS-CoV-2-specific TCRs generated with the MIRA antigen-specificity platform. Breadth was defined as the fraction of unique TCRs that were SARS-CoV-2-associated. Depth was defined as the fraction of total T cells that were SARS-CoV-2-associated. Each spike-specific TCR was assigned to its reactive spike region and to a CD4 or CD8 class using the MIRA data. Log10-transformed breadth and depth values were compared by one-way ANOVA with Sidak's multiple comparisons tests. TCRdb holds this immuneACCESS table with in-frame rearrangements only. Some clones are missing; in checked studies, unresolved V genes explain under half, and the rest has no known cause. V and J calls and clone size are copied from that table; D and trimming were computed from the DNA. Here the sample has 70,000 to 95,000 clones; 75% to 95% occur a single time. 8% of the sample rests with the top ten.

Between the V and J ends, shortened by 5 bases and 2 bases respectively, the junction contains 13 bases. CDR1 and CDR2, looked up from the germline V gene, are SGHRS and YFSETQ. The CDR3 measures 14 amino acids from cysteine to phenylalanine. Only CDR3 DNA remains: 42 bases, in frame from the first base. This specimen comes from a study of T cell responses to AZD1222 COVID-19 vaccine (dated by TCRdb to about 2021). Concerning the study at large: A total of 230 to 250 trial participants underwent TCR sequencing, of whom about 200 had received two doses of AZD1222 and some 26 had received two doses of the MenACWY control vaccine. Trial participants were enrolled into age subgroups of 18-55, 56-69 and 70-plus years, which contained around 140, 26 and 57 TCR-sequenced participants, respectively.

Paper-wide results and their limitations: No day 14 peak-response samples were available, so repertoires were characterized only after the peak T cell response. The whole spike protein was spanned by vaccine-associated CD4 TCRs, and dominant responses were seen in regions 160-218 and 743-854. Conclusions about previously exposed vaccinees were limited because only six AZD1222 recipients were SARS-CoV-2 seropositive at baseline. Participants were mostly white British, with more females than males. The authors suggested clonal diversity may have been underestimated. Reportedly, almost half of the unique spike-specific TCRs recognized epitopes lying outside the regions that are mutated in the B.1.351 and B.1.1.7 variants. The 56-69-year group was small, and its depth increase did not reach significance, likely because of low power. A significant rise in spike-specific TCR breadth and depth was observed after two AZD1222 doses relative to day 0 and relative to MenACWY recipients.

Explained via the paper, the time point label denotes: about 28 days (+/-7) after the second vaccine dose. AZD1222 recipients whose second dose came at about 4 weeks and those whose second dose came at about 12 weeks were combined into one group, since spike-specific TCR depth and breadth did not differ between the two schedules. Vaccinee samples came from UK trials COV001 and COV002, including a single-blind randomized controlled phase 2/3 trial of AZD1222 (ChAdOx1 nCoV-19) in healthy adults. For TCRbeta chain sequencing, PBMC samples were collected from trial participants at day 0 and at day 28 after the second dose.

The TCR originated in an adult who received the AZD1222 COVID-19 vaccine. Recombination linked TRBV5-1 to TRBJ1-1; a tentative D call is TRBD1 (6 bases match). The input for sequencing was peripheral blood, taken 28 days after the second AZD1222 dose. CDR3 sequence: CASRTRTANTEAFF. Read as DNA, the sequence is TGCGCCAGCAGGACGCGGACAGCAAACACTGAAGCTTTCTTT.